This TCR beta chain was identified in a study of shared clonotypes between healthy human individuals (dated by TCRdb to 2020 to 2021). Regarding the research as a whole: The cohort included three men and a couple of women between 18 and 49 years of age. Each donor's leukapheresis produced roughly between roughly 0.85 and 10 billion PBMCs. Different laboratories and diverse techniques were used to prepare libraries and sequence TCR repertoires, to increase sequencing depth and limit assay-specific biases. To estimate repertoire size and how much clonotypes are shared between individuals, the study performed deep sequencing of blood TCR repertoires from roughly five healthy adults. For each donor, three plates each were used for CD4 naive and CD4 memory, two plates were used for CD8 naive, and one plate was used for CD8 memory.

Study-wide findings and limitations: Only blood was sampled, and tissue TCR repertoires likely differ from those in blood. Approximately 5% of naive CD4, 3% to 3.5% of naive CD8, roughly 2.4% of memory CD4, and roughly 0.4% of memory CD8 clonotypes were shared across a few donors. Rarefaction of sorted-subset datasets indicated incomplete sequencing despite the large sequencing depth. The small number of donors limited the genetic and exposure-history diversity represented. Naive subsets generally had larger estimated clonotype richness than memory subsets did. Based on pairwise subsampling, the degree of clonotype sharing among donors was expected to be affected by sequencing depth. Clonotypes shared by all four sorted-subset donors showed higher generation probabilities than non-shared clonotypes.

The donors were healthy, HIV-negative adults with no recently reported acute infections or vaccinations. Every donor was a Caucasian adult living in Nashville, Tennessee, USA. Magnetic negative selection was used to enrich CD4+ T cells, after which naive cells were positively selected on CD45RA and the negative fraction became the memory subset. Blood was obtained by leukapheresis, after which PBMCs were separated by Ficoll-Histopaque density gradient centrifugation and cryopreserved in liquid nitrogen vapor phase. Purity and quantity of every magnetically sorted T cell population were checked by analytical flow cytometry. Genomic DNA was isolated from every sorted fraction and measured by UV absorbance on a Nanodrop 2000c. The table lists this clone with a count of one. Its antigen is unknown. Per-nucleotide qualities are absent, and no much larger clonotype sits a single base away. Other DNA sequences of this sample code for an identical CDR3.

Including cysteine and phenylalanine, the CDR3 has 14 amino acids. This entry keeps only the CDR3 DNA: 42 bases, framed from base 1. The junction shows trimming of 2 bases on V and 7 bases on J, and the gene matches do not reach 3 bases of it. Sequences SGHTA (CDR1) and FQGTGA (CDR2) are obtained from the germline V gene. TCR CDR3 regions were amplified from genomic DNA by multiplex PCR using the deep immunoSEQ assay. For each cell subset, the extracted genomic DNA was distributed evenly across all wells of several immunoSEQ 96-well plates, and each plate served as one replicate. For sorted subsets, around 0.2 ug genomic DNA, equal to tens of thousands of T cell genomes, was loaded into each replicate PCR. Purified libraries were quantified with a Qubit 3.0 fluorometer, sized on a Bioanalyzer 2100, and re-quantified with the KAPA Library Quantification kit. Every immunoSEQ 96-well plate was sequenced on a dedicated single-read 150-cycle Illumina NextSeq 550 flow cell. The original methods were these. Because the immunoSEQ output included only junctional sequences and no quality scores, the filtering could not be the same as the filtering used for full-length reads. Sequences were annotated with PyIR, a Python wrapper for IgBLAST v1.9, and V/J genes and CDR3 were assigned using IMGT germline references. Reads were filtered out if the reads had weak V/J assignments (E-value above 1e-6), no CDR3, stop codons, out-of-frame junctions, or ambiguous translated residues. V3J clonotypes were defined as sequences sharing the same inferred V gene, J gene, and CDR3 amino acid sequence. Percentage overlap between repertoires was computed as shared unique clonotypes divided by the size of the smaller repertoire. Repertoire richness was assessed with RTK rarefaction, the Chao1 estimator, and Recon v2.1 estimates of unobserved clonotypes. For all TCRbeta clonotypes obtained by the gDNA method from several donors, generation probabilities were computed with OLGA. TCRdb limited this immuneACCESS table to in-frame rearrangements with V and J called. A share of clones is missing; checked studies link under half to unresolved V genes, and the rest is unexplained. The DNA was the basis for D and trimming; V, J and clone size are from that table. This sample lists fewer than 850,000 clones; approximately 75% were detected once. Clones ranked in the top ten supply less than 2% of the sample.

The TCR sequence derives from a woman aged 25-40 years in good health. Material: memory CD4+ T cells sorted from blood. What this sample's cell subset or site label stands for: CD45RA-negative fraction. The chain is made from TRBV7-3 and TRBJ2-2; 8 bases in the junction line up with TRBD1. The bases are TGTGCCAGCAGCTTAGCAGGGGGCCACGGGGAGCTGTTTTTT. It specifies CASSLAGGHGELFF.